This T cell receptor beta chain stems from a study of T cell repertoires in cytomegalovirus infection. The germline gives CDR1 SGHVS, CDR2 FQNEAQ. This CDR3 has 19 amino acids. Trimming took 5 bases from V and 5 from J; bases not matched to a gene: 19. The sample holds many counts of this clonotype. The antigen remains undetermined. TCRdb fed the reads into MiXCR, producing one record per CDR3 protein. The sample contains about 160,000 distinct CDR3 sequences, about 20% of which appear only once. This chain uses TRBV7-8 with TRBJ1-1; 11 bases fit TRBD1. Source: CD8+ T cells from cultured PBMCs, taken from culture after CMV antigen stimulation. The clonotype was recovered from a human donor in good health (CMV status not recorded). Some clones in this sample may be carry-over from other donors' samples. The CDR3, as DNA: TGTGCCAGCAGCCCAGCCTCCCGGGACAGGGGGTACCTTAGGACTGAAGCTTTCTTT. This gives the protein CASSPASRDRGYLRTEAFF.